These 32 T cell receptor beta chains came from one sample sequenced in a study of T cell responses to AZD1222 COVID-19 vaccine. The protocol was immunoSEQ multiplex PCR, while the TCRdb copy is restricted to in-frame clones and leaves out a portion. This table holds 120,000 to 150,000 clones, 70% to 90% found once. Source: peripheral blood, taken on day 0 of AZD1222 vaccination. These receptors all stem from an adult in good health.

J is TRBJ2-7 and V is TRBV5-5, with 15 bases identical to TRBD2. This CDR3 has 15 amino acids. Germline V gene lookup returns CDR1 SGHKS and CDR2 YYEKEE (reference sequence). Trimming at V came to 4 bases and at J to 7 bases, leaving 6 bases not matched to a gene. The CDR3 coding sequence is TGTGCCAGCAGCATCACCGGGACTAGCGGGAGGGAGCAGTACTTC. Translation gives CASSITGTSGREQYF. The full variable domain, rest sourced from reference TRBV5-5 and TRBJ2-7, is DAGVTQSPTHLIKTRGQQVTLRCSPISGHKSVSWYQQVLGQGPQFIFQYYEKEERGRGNFPDRFSARQFPNYSSELNVNALLLGDSALYLCASSITGTSGREQYFGPGTRLTVT.

This clone was counted only a few times. The chain is built from TRBV27 and TRBJ2-3, with D perhaps TRBD1 (6 bases). With 5 bases removed from V and 5 bases from J, the gap between germline ends came to 17 bases. The CDR3 has 15 residues. The germline V gene encodes CDR1 MNHEY and CDR2 SMNVEV (reference sequence). In nucleotides, the CDR3 is TGTGCCAGCAGTCCACAGGGAGAGGTGGGAGATACGCAGTATTTT. Its protein is CASSPQGEVGDTQYF.

The chain combines TRBV5-1 with TRBJ2-2; 7 bases align to TRBD2. The V and J ends lost 6 bases and 7 bases, in that order; junction bases with no gene match: 18. Looked up from germline, CDR1 is SGHRS and CDR2 is YFSETQ. The CDR3 covers 17 residues. The CDR3 loop is CASNPLAVGERVGELFF. CDR3 coding DNA: TGCGCCAGCAACCCTCTAGCGGTAGGAGAAAGGGTCGGGGAGCTGTTTTTT.

The chain couples TRBV6-2 or TRBV6-3 to TRBJ2-7; 8 bases line up with TRBD2. Looked up from germline, CDR1 is MNHEY and CDR2 is SVGEGT. Unmatched junction bases numbered 8, after V lost 4 bases and J lost 3 bases. The CDR3 runs to 15 residues. CDR3 DNA sequence: TGTGCCAGCAGTTCAAGGACTAGCCGAGACTACGAGCAGTACTTC. This encodes CASSSRTSRDYEQYF.

V is TRBV5-1 and J is TRBJ2-7; 12 bases fit TRBD1. Germline CDR1 SGHRS, CDR2 YFSETQ. The CDR3 is 15 amino acids. V gave up 5 bases and J gave up 7 bases; unmatched junction bases: 10. CDR3 nucleotide sequence: TGCGCCAGCAGGATTACCGGGACAGGGGGCGGGGAGCAGTACTTC. Its translation is CASRITGTGGGEQYF.

The chain links TRBV7-2 to TRBJ1-2; no reliable D call. Deletions cut 5 bases from V and 7 bases from J, with 14 bases between. This CDR3 has 13 residues. Germline loops: CDR1 SGHTA, CDR2 FQGNSA. This CDR3 is CASSASGSGGYTF. In DNA form, the CDR3 reads TGTGCCAGCAGCGCGTCGGGATCAGGTGGCTACACCTTC. Supplemented by reference TRBV7-2 and TRBJ1-2, the full variable domain reads GAGVSQSPSNKVTEKGKDVELRCDPISGHTALYWYRQSLGQGLEFLIYFQGNSAPDKSGLPSDRFSAERTGGSVSTLTIQRTQQEDSAVYLCASSASGSGGYTFGSGTRLTVV.

J is TRBJ2-1 and V is TRBV5-1; 15 bases map to TRBD2. Germline CDR1 is SGHRS and CDR2 is YFSETQ. CDR3 length: 18 amino acids. Trimming at V came to 4 bases and at J to 3 bases, leaving 8 bases not matched to a gene. CDR3 region: CASSKRGLAGGGYNEQFF. Written as DNA, the CDR3 is TGCGCCAGCAGCAAAAGGGGACTAGCGGGAGGAGGCTACAATGAGCAGTTCTTC.

The rearrangement uses TRBV7-9 and TRBJ2-3; TRBD2 might be the D (6 bases). This CDR3 has 16 residues. Germline values: CDR1 SEHNR, CDR2 FQNEAQ (reference sequence). Trimming pared 5 bases from V and 3 bases from J, leaving 18 bases between. Written as DNA, the CDR3 is TGTGCCAGCAGCCCTCGGGACTTATCTACGACAGATACGCAGTATTTT. Translation gives CASSPRDLSTTDTQYF.

Turning to this clone: One end of the junction is discordant with germline, which a read error may explain. Written as DNA, the CDR3 is TGCGCCAGCAGCTTGGATGTTGGACAGGAGCAGATGAAGAACTTC. This encodes CASSLDVGQEQMKNF. V is TRBV5-1 and J is TRBJ2-5, with 7 bases matching TRBD1. Germline V CDR1 and CDR2: SGHRS, YFSETQ. The CDR3 runs 15 residues.

This chain connects TRBV30 to TRBJ1-3; D remains unclear. The germline gives CDR1 GTSNPN, CDR2 SVGIG (reference sequence). Deletions cut 0 bases from V and 0 bases from J, with 6 bases between. The CDR3 has 14 residues. CDR3 amino acids: CAWSVTFSGNTIYF. In DNA form, the CDR3 reads TGTGCCTGGAGTGTAACCTTCTCTGGAAACACCATATATTTT. The whole variable domain, filled in from reference TRBV30 and TRBJ1-3, reads SQTIHQWPATLVQPVGSPLSLECTVEGTSNPNLYWYRQAAGRGLQLLFYSVGIGQISSEVPQNLSASRPQDRQFILSSKKLLLSDSGFYLCAWSVTFSGNTIYFGEGSWLTVV.

CDR3 sequence (DNA): TGCGCCAGCAGCCAAGGACTAGCGGGAGTATCTGAGCAGTTCTTC. Protein product: CASSQGLAGVSEQFF. The chain has TRBV4-3 and TRBJ2-1, with TRBD2 matching over 12 bases. CDR1 is LGHNA, CDR2 YSLEER, per germline. CDR3 length: 15 residues. Losses at the gene ends were 1 base for V and 9 bases for J; bases not matched to a gene: 4.

This clone was detected once. V usage is TRBV4-3 and J usage is TRBJ2-3; possible D gene TRBD1, 6 bases. This CDR3 region has 15 residues. Germline V gives CDR1 LGHNA, CDR2 YSLEER. The V gene lost 0 bases and the J gene lost 3 bases, with 10 bases spanning the gap. This CDR3 is CASSQDPRGTDTQYF. For the CDR3, the DNA is TGCGCCAGCAGCCAAGATCCCAGGGGTACAGATACGCAGTATTTT.

The gene calls are TRBV12-5 and TRBJ1-4; weak D call: TRBD1 (6 bases). This CDR3 is 14 amino acids long. Trimming removed 6 bases at V and 7 bases at J, with 15 bases between. Germline loops: CDR1 LGHNT, CDR2 FRNRAP. The CDR3 spells CASGLGQGSEKLFF. The CDR3 DNA follows: TGTGCTAGTGGCCTTGGGCAGGGGAGTGAAAAACTGTTTTTT.

The chain recombines TRBV6-5 with TRBJ2-3; 9 bases align to TRBD1. J was trimmed by 8 bases and V by 4 bases; bases with no gene match: 13. CDR1 and CDR2 from the germline V gene are MNHEY and SVGAGI. There are 16 residues in the CDR3. The CDR3 loop is CASSWTGDAWIGTQYF. In nucleotides, the CDR3 is TGTGCCAGCAGTTGGACAGGGGATGCGTGGATAGGTACGCAGTATTTT.

The V and J genes are TRBV28 and TRBJ1-6; a weak D match, TRBD1 (5 bases). CDR1 and CDR2 (germline): MDHEN, SYDVKM. V was shortened by 7 bases and J by 9 bases, with 16 bases between the two germline ends. CDR3 length: 14 residues. The CDR3 DNA sequence: TGTGCCAGCACCCCGGCAGGGAATGTTTCACCCCTCCACTTT. Translation gives CASTPAGNVSPLHF.

The chain links TRBV27 to TRBJ1-2; D is unresolved. This CDR3 region has 13 residues. The V and J ends lost 3 bases and 2 bases respectively, with 7 bases between them. CDR1 and CDR2 (germline): MNHEY, SMNVEV (reference sequence). In DNA, the CDR3 is TGTGCCAGCAGTTTCCTTCCGAACTATGGCTACACCTTC. It is translated as CASSFLPNYGYTF.

V usage is TRBV27 and J usage is TRBJ2-3; D uncertain. CDR3 length: 15 amino acids. Germline-derived CDR1 and CDR2 are MNHEY and SMNVEV (reference sequence). The V and J ends lost 1 base and 1 base respectively, with 9 bases between them. As DNA, the CDR3 is TGTGCCAGCAGTTTATTACTACCTGGCACAGATACGCAGTATTTT. Encoded protein: CASSLLLPGTDTQYF.

The chain combines TRBV11-2 with TRBJ2-7; D remains ambiguous. The CDR3 covers 11 residues. Germline CDR1 and CDR2: SGHAT and FQNNGV. Trimming removed 3 bases at V and 6 bases at J, with 6 bases between. The CDR3 protein is CASSLLVEQYF. In DNA form, the CDR3 reads TGTGCCAGCAGCTTGCTCGTCGAGCAGTACTTC.

The chain couples TRBV6-1 to TRBJ2-1, with TRBD2 matching over 7 bases. Trimming at V came to 3 bases and at J to 9 bases, leaving 5 bases not matched to a gene. Germline-derived CDR1 and CDR2 are MNHNS and SASEGT. The CDR3 spans 13 residues. The CDR3 region is CASSDGLVGEQFF. The CDR3 coding sequence is TGTGCCAGCAGTGACGGACTAGTGGGTGAGCAGTTCTTC.

In regard to this clone: At one boundary the junction diverges from the germline segment, which might be a read error. This rearrangement joins TRBV9 to TRBJ2-7, with 7 positions matching TRBD1. Germline CDR1 SGDLS, CDR2 YYNGEE. The CDR3 length is 16 residues. The CDR3 nucleotides read TGTGCCAGCAGCGCAGACATTCGACAGGGCTCCCACGAGCAGTACTTC. It is translated as CASSADIRQGSHEQYF.

The chain is built from TRBV6-6 and TRBJ2-7; 8 bases align to TRBD1. Losses at the gene ends were 6 bases for V and 1 base for J; bases not matched to a gene: 8. This CDR3 has 15 amino acids. From germline, CDR1 is MNHNY and CDR2 SVGAGI (reference sequence). The CDR3 region is CASSDRGGVSYEQYF. DNA for the CDR3: TGTGCCAGCAGCGACAGGGGCGGGGTTTCCTACGAGCAGTACTTC.

J is TRBJ1-1 and V is TRBV19, with TRBD1 matching over 10 bases. The junction had 10 bases not matched to a gene; V was cut back by 5 bases and J by 10 bases. Germline CDR1 LNHDA, CDR2 SQIVND (reference sequence). The CDR3 contains 14 residues. CDR3 DNA: TGTGCCAGTAGTCTTAGACAGGGGGCAGAGGGAGCTTTCTTT. Encoded protein: CASSLRQGAEGAFF.

This chain joins TRBV9 and TRBJ1-6; D possibly corresponds to TRBD1 (5 bases). The CDR3 extends over 19 amino acids. Germline V gene data show CDR1 as SGDLS and CDR2 as YYNGEE. V shed 6 bases and J shed 1 base, with 23 bases lying between them. The CDR3 spells CASTPGGVGRMSYNSPLHF. DNA for the CDR3: TGTGCCAGCACCCCGGGGGGGGTAGGCAGAATGTCCTATAATTCACCCCTCCACTTT. Full variable domain (outside the CDR3, taken from reference TRBV9 and TRBJ1-6): DSGVTQTPKHLITATGQRVTLRCSPRSGDLSVYWYQQSLDQGLQFLIQYYNGEERAKGNILERFSAQQFPDLHSELNLSSLELGDSALYFCASTPGGVGRMSYNSPLHFGNGTRLTVT.

V usage is TRBV18 and J usage is TRBJ1-1, with no clear D. The V and J ends lost 1 base and 1 base respectively, with 16 bases between them. Germline CDR1 and CDR2: KGHSH and LQKENI. The CDR3 runs to 17 residues. This chain's CDR3 is CASSPLGTQVGNTEAFF. In DNA form, the CDR3 reads TGTGCCAGCTCACCACTTGGAACTCAGGTCGGGAACACTGAAGCTTTCTTT.

The chain employs TRBV25-1 and TRBJ2-1; 10 bases are a match to TRBD2. Germline values: CDR1 MGHDK, CDR2 SYGVNS. V gave up 0 bases and J gave up 9 bases; unmatched junction bases: 5. CDR3 length: 15 amino acids. CDR3 protein: CASSEYSGRAVEQFF. The CDR3, as DNA: TGTGCCAGCAGTGAATACAGCGGGAGGGCGGTTGAGCAGTTCTTC.

The chain employs TRBV10-2 and TRBJ2-1; D unresolved. The CDR3 sequence is 12 residues long. V lost 11 bases to trimming and J lost 0 bases, with 8 bases between them. From germline, CDR1 is WSHSY and CDR2 SAAADI. Here the CDR3 DNA reads TGCGCCGGAAGGAGCTCCTACAATGAGCAGTTCTTC. It translates to CAGRSSYNEQFF.

The chain uses TRBV4-2 and TRBJ2-1; 9 bases agree with TRBD2. Germline assignment: CDR1 LGHNA and CDR2 YNFKEQ. V was clipped by 0 bases and J by 3 bases; unmatched bases: 3. The CDR3 totals 16 residues. The CDR3 DNA reads TGTGCCAGCAGCCAAGATTTTAGCGGGGGCTACAATGAGCAGTTCTTC. Its translation: CASSQDFSGGYNEQFF.

The CDR3 bases are TGTGCCAGCAGCCGGCAAGTGGGGGCCGGGGAGCTGTTTTTT. Translated, it gives CASSRQVGAGELFF. The chain recombines TRBV11-2 with TRBJ2-2; either TRBD1 or TRBD2 may fit D (5 bases each). The V gene's germline CDR1 is SGHAT and CDR2 FQNNGV. The germline V and J ends were trimmed by 5 bases and 6 bases, with 13 bases remaining between them. The CDR3 is 14 residues long.

The chain combines TRBV27 with TRBJ2-3, with TRBD2 matching 12 bases. Germline CDR1 reads MNHEY; CDR2 reads SMNVEV (reference sequence). The CDR3 runs 16 residues. With V trimmed by 6 bases and J by 4 bases, 8 bases remained unmatched. This chain's CDR3 is CASRGASGRASDTQYF. Here the CDR3 DNA reads TGTGCCAGCAGGGGAGCTAGCGGGAGGGCCTCAGATACGCAGTATTTT.

The rearrangement links TRBV5-4 to TRBJ1-2; a weak D match, TRBD1 (6 bases). The CDR3 is 14 residues long. Trimming took 2 bases from V and 11 from J, leaving 19 bases between them. The germline V gene encodes CDR1 SGHNT and CDR2 YYREEE (reference sequence). The CDR3 here is CASSLIDRGTQYTF. CDR3 in DNA: TGTGCCAGCAGCTTAATTGATCGGGGGACACAATACACCTTC.

This chain links TRBV5-1 with TRBJ1-1; D is ambiguous. Trimming took off 4 bases at V and 0 bases at J, with 13 bases between the two ends. Germline V gene data show CDR1 as SGHRS and CDR2 as YFSETQ. The CDR3 length is 15 residues. As DNA, the CDR3 is TGCGCCAGCAGCATGAACAGCAGGATGAACACTGAAGCTTTCTTT. It encodes CASSMNSRMNTEAFF.

The chain carries TRBV29-1 and TRBJ2-7; D uncertain. The V gene's germline CDR1 is SQVTM and CDR2 ANQGSEA. The V end lost 6 bases, the J end lost 4 bases, and 13 bases lay between the germline ends. This CDR3 contains 12 residues. The CDR3 is CSVGDPIYEQYF. The CDR3, as DNA: TGCAGCGTAGGTGACCCGATTTACGAGCAGTACTTC.